These 23 T cell receptor beta chains share one sample of origin, sequenced in a study of Graves' ophthalmopathy and Graves' hyperthyroidism. RNA transcripts served as template for amplifying TCR beta CDR3 sequences. First-round RT-PCR with HTBI primers preceded a second-round multiplex PCR. From the multiplex PCR reads, TCRdb called clonotypes with MiXCR, one entry per CDR3 protein. The table shows just over 400,000 distinct CDR3 sequences, with under 25% occurring only once. The sequenced sample was peripheral blood. The source is a woman aged 18-29 years with stable Graves' hyperthyroidism.

Points on this clonotype: Lacking the conserved final phenylalanine or tryptophan, this CDR3 likely reflects a read error. J is TRBJ1-1 and V is TRBV19, with 8 bases lining up with TRBD1. In germline, CDR1 is LNHDA, CDR2 SQIVND (reference sequence). With V trimmed by 3 bases and J by 5 bases, 5 bases remained unmatched. The CDR3 has 14 amino acids. This CDR3 is CASSIQGAGTEAFL. In DNA, the CDR3 is TGTGCCAGTAGTATTCAGGGGGCGGGAACTGAAGCTTTCCTT.

There are many counts of this clonotype. This rearrangement joins TRBV12-3 or TRBV12-4 to TRBJ1-5; D uncertain. V dropped 0 bases and J dropped 3 bases, with 6 bases sitting between them. This CDR3 contains 14 residues. The chain's CDR3 is CASSLAGSNQPQHF. The CDR3 nucleotides are TGTGCCAGCAGTTTAGCGGGGTCCAATCAGCCCCAGCATTTT.

The table lists this clonotype with many counts. The rearrangement uses TRBV20-1 and TRBJ2-5, with D maybe TRBD2 (7 bases). In germline, CDR1 is DFQATT, CDR2 SNEGSKA (reference sequence). This CDR3 is built from 13 residues. This chain's CDR3 is CRASYGGRETQYF. The CDR3 coding sequence is TGCAGAGCCTCCTACGGGGGGCGCGAGACCCAGTACTTC.

This clonotype has a count of ten or more. The rearrangement uses TRBV29-1 and TRBJ2-2; TRBD2 matches at 10 bases. CDR3 length: 16 amino acids. Germline CDR1 is SQVTM and CDR2 is ANQGSEA. V trimming: 1 base; J trimming: 7 bases; junction bases outside the gene matches: 9. As DNA, the CDR3 is TGCAGCGTTGAAGCGGGAACTAGCGGGGTAAACGGGGAGCTGTTTTTT. This encodes CSVEAGTSGVNGELFF.

A few counts support this clonotype. The chain employs TRBV3-1 and TRBJ2-1; no clear D gene. CDR1 LGHDT and CDR2 YNNKEL come from the germline V gene (reference sequence). The length of the CDR3 is 14 residues. The V end was cut by 3 bases, the J end by 9 bases, with 15 bases between. CDR3 in amino acids: CASSHPAPIPEQFF. CDR3 sequence (DNA): TGTGCCAGCAGCCATCCAGCGCCAATACCTGAGCAGTTCTTC.

This clonotype was seen many times. V is TRBV6-2 or TRBV6-3 and J is TRBJ1-1, with a weak D call TRBD1 (5 bases). The CDR3 length is 14 residues. Trimming shortened V by 0 bases and J by 1 base, and 6 bases separated the two germline ends. The germline V gene has CDR1 MNHEY and CDR2 SVGEGT. The CDR3 here is CASSYSRGNTEAFF. In DNA form, the CDR3 reads TGTGCCAGCAGTTACTCGAGGGGGAACACTGAAGCTTTCTTT.

In this sample, this clonotype turned up many times. V and J are TRBV25-1 and TRBJ2-7; D might be TRBD1 (6 bases). The germline V gene encodes CDR1 MGHDK and CDR2 SYGVNS. V was shortened by 5 bases and J by 4 bases, with 15 bases between the two germline ends. The CDR3 sequence is 14 residues long. The CDR3 nucleotides are TGTGCCAGCAGTAATCAGGGGAGTAGGTACGAGCAGTACTTC. It is translated as CASSNQGSRYEQYF.

Comments on this clonotype: This clone may be a read error of a much larger clone one base away. The V gene is TRBV4-1, the J gene TRBJ2-2, with TRBD2 matching 12 bases. The CDR3 is 16 residues long. Germline V gene data show CDR1 as MGHRA and CDR2 as YSYEKL. As DNA, the CDR3 is TGCGCCAGCAGCAGACTAGCGGGGGACGGAATCGGGGAGCTGTGTTTT. Encoded protein: CASSRLAGDGIGELCF.

This clonotype was counted only a few times. The J gene is TRBJ2-7, the V gene TRBV7-9, with 8 bases that match TRBD2. This CDR3 is 15 amino acids long. Looked up from germline, CDR1 is SEHNR and CDR2 is FQNEAQ (reference sequence). Unmatched junction bases numbered 14, after V lost 6 bases and J lost 7 bases. CDR3 residues: CASRSGGPSATEQYF. The CDR3 DNA follows: TGTGCCAGCAGGAGCGGGGGCCCCTCGGCCACAGAGCAGTACTTC. Complete variable domain (other parts from reference TRBV7-9 and TRBJ2-7): DTGVSQNPRHKITKRGQNVTFRCDPISEHNRLYWYRQTLGQGPEFLTYFQNEAQLEKSRLLSDRFSAERPKGSFSTLEIQRTEQGDSAMYLCASRSGGPSATEQYFGPGTRLTVT.

The table lists this clonotype with a few counts. The V gene is TRBV29-1, the J gene TRBJ2-2; maybe TRBD2 (6 bases). The CDR3 runs 17 residues. With 4 bases removed from V and 2 bases from J, the gap between germline ends came to 20 bases. In germline, CDR1 is SQVTM, CDR2 ANQGSEA. The CDR3: CSVVMSSRRANTGELFF. In nucleotides, the CDR3 is TGCAGCGTTGTAATGTCTAGCAGGAGGGCAAACACCGGGGAGCTGTTTTTT.

This clonotype was recorded at least ten times. The chain is built from TRBV30 and TRBJ2-7, with TRBD2 matching over 13 bases. This CDR3 comprises 15 residues. Germline V gene sequence: CDR1 GTSNPN, CDR2 SVGIG (reference sequence). The ends lost 3 bases at V and 7 bases at J; junction bases unmatched: 9. The CDR3 DNA is TGTGCCTGGAGCAAACGGGGACTAGCGGGAAGTGAGCAGTACTTC. Its protein product is CAWSKRGLAGSEQYF.

The rearrangement links TRBV20-1 to TRBJ2-7, with 8 bases identical to TRBD2. The V and J ends lost 6 bases and 5 bases, in that order; junction bases with no gene match: 15. This CDR3 region has 15 residues. CDR1 and CDR2 (germline): DFQATT, SNEGSKA (reference sequence). This CDR3 reads CSARLYSGVRNEQYF. As DNA, the CDR3 is TGCAGTGCGCGGCTATATAGCGGGGTGCGGAACGAGCAGTACTTC.

This clonotype was counted at least ten times. The rearrangement uses TRBV7-3 and TRBJ2-5, with 9 bases aligning to TRBD2. This CDR3 has 15 amino acids. Germline-derived CDR1 and CDR2 are SGHTA and FQGTGA. Trimming cost V 3 bases and J 4 bases; bases outside gene matches: 6. The CDR3 DNA reads TGTGCCAGCAGCTTCGGCGGGAGGGCCTTAGAGACCCAGTACTTC. Translation: CASSFGGRALETQYF.

The rearrangement joins TRBV5-1 to TRBJ1-2, with no clear D. The V end was cut by 4 bases, the J end by 0 bases, with 10 bases between. CDR3 length: 14 amino acids. Germline CDR1 and CDR2: SGHRS and YFSETQ. The CDR3 protein is CASSLGPANYGYTF. CDR3 DNA: TGCGCCAGCAGCCTGGGCCCCGCTAACTATGGCTACACCTTC.

This clonotype has at least ten counts. The chain couples TRBV20-1 to TRBJ2-7; 15 bases agree with TRBD2. Per germline, CDR1 DFQATT and CDR2 SNEGSKA (reference sequence). The V segment lost 3 bases and the J segment 4 bases; nucleotides outside the gene matches: 19. This CDR3 spans 20 amino acids. This chain's CDR3 is CSASSPKGLAGGPRRYEQYF. CDR3 nucleotide sequence: TGCAGTGCTAGTTCTCCCAAAGGACTAGCGGGAGGGCCCCGGAGGTACGAGCAGTACTTC.

The CDR3 sequence is CASSDMKGSGANVLTF. In nucleotides, the CDR3 is TGTGCCAGCAGTGACATGAAGGGCTCTGGGGCCAACGTCCTGACTTTC. This chain links TRBV6-1 with TRBJ2-6; D unresolved. The germline V and J ends were trimmed by 3 bases and 0 bases, with 9 bases remaining between them. The CDR3 consists of 16 residues. The germline V gene has CDR1 MNHNS and CDR2 SASEGT.

This clonotype showed up many times. The chain has TRBV11-2 and TRBJ2-4; the D gene could be TRBD1 or TRBD2 (5 bases each). Deletions cut 0 bases from V and 6 bases from J, with 12 bases between. Germline CDR1 is SGHAT and CDR2 is FQNNGV. This CDR3 comprises 15 residues. This chain's CDR3 is CASSLEGVAGNIQYF. CDR3 DNA sequence: TGTGCCAGCAGCTTAGAGGGGGTAGCAGGAAACATTCAGTACTTC.

V usage is TRBV6-1 and J usage is TRBJ1-6, with TRBD1 identical over 10 bases. The CDR3 is 16 amino acids. V gave up 2 bases and J gave up 8 bases; unmatched junction bases: 6. Germline CDR1 MNHNS, CDR2 SASEGT. The CDR3 loop reads CASSEPGQGVDSPLHF. CDR3 DNA: TGTGCCAGCAGTGAACCCGGACAGGGGGTCGATTCACCCCTCCACTTT.

This clonotype was seen only a few times. The genes are TRBV11-2 and TRBJ2-5; D not resolved. The CDR3 totals 14 residues. The V and J ends lost 3 bases and 2 bases respectively, with 10 bases between them. Germline CDR1 reads SGHAT; CDR2 reads FQNNGV. The CDR3 coding sequence is TGTGCCAGCAGCTTGGACCGTGAACAAGAGACCCAGTACTTC. Its translation: CASSLDREQETQYF.

The gene calls are TRBV6-1 and TRBJ1-6, with 8 bases aligning to TRBD1. V lost 0 bases and J lost 8; bases outside the gene matches: 6. Germline-derived CDR1 and CDR2 are MNHNS and SASEGT. The length of the CDR3 is 16 residues. CDR3 bases: TGTGCCAGCAGTGAAGCGCCGGGACAGGATCATTCACCCCTCCACTTT. It encodes CASSEAPGQDHSPLHF.

This chain joins TRBV12-3 or TRBV12-4 and TRBJ1-2; D unclear. Trimming removed 4 bases from V and 8 bases from J, with 11 bases in between. The CDR3 has 12 residues. CDR3 DNA: TGTGCCAGCAGTTCCCGGGTGCGAGGCTACACCTTC. Translation: CASSSRVRGYTF.

This clonotype was seen more than once but under ten times. The CDR3 sequence: CAWKQRGEDTQYF. The CDR3, as DNA: TGTGCCTGGAAGCAGCGAGGGGAAGATACGCAGTATTTT. The chain has TRBV30 and TRBJ2-3; TRBD1 or TRBD2 may be the D gene (5 bases each). With 4 bases removed from V and 5 bases from J, the gap between germline ends came to 13 bases. This CDR3 has 13 residues. The germline gives CDR1 GTSNPN, CDR2 SVGIG (reference sequence).

This clonotype was seen repeatedly, ten times or more. V usage is TRBV6-5 and J usage is TRBJ2-5; TRBD2 matches at 7 bases. Germline trimming cut 4 bases from V and 0 bases from J; bases unmatched to any gene: 2. CDR1 MNHEY and CDR2 SVGAGI come from the germline V gene. The CDR3 is made up of 14 amino acids. CDR3 nucleotides: TGTGCCAGCAGTTGGCGGGGGAACCAAGAGACCCAGTACTTC. Encoded protein: CASSWRGNQETQYF.